The 22 T cell receptor beta chains in this list originate from one sample, sequenced in a study of identifying expanded T cells in peripheral blood. The table came from immunoSEQ multiplex PCR; TCRdb's copy has only in-frame clones and leaves some out. The data show about 98,000 clones, about 91% seen once. Source material: blood. The receptor set was obtained from a person aged 18-70 years in good health.

This clone was seen a few times. The V and J genes are TRBV5-6 and TRBJ2-3; TRBD2 agrees at 8 bases. After removal of 1 base from V and 8 bases from J, the junction contained 12 bases not matched to a gene. The CDR3 is made up of 16 amino acids. The germline V gene encodes CDR1 SGHDT and CDR2 YYEEEE. DNA for the CDR3: TGTGCCAGCAGCTTGAGCAGCGGGGGCCCTACGGGTACGCAGTATTTT. Its translation: CASSLSSGGPTGTQYF.

This chain uses TRBV5-1 with TRBJ1-1, with D tentatively TRBD1 (6 bases). Germline V gene sequence: CDR1 SGHRS, CDR2 YFSETQ. The CDR3 totals 14 residues. Trimming took 4 bases from V and 7 from J, leaving 17 bases between them. CDR3 in amino acids: CASSPAVTGYEAFF. The DNA of the CDR3 is TGCGCCAGCAGCCCCGCCGTTACAGGGTATGAAGCTTTCTTT.

The chain carries TRBV4-3 and TRBJ1-2, with 8 bases lining up with TRBD1. The germline V gene encodes CDR1 LGHNA and CDR2 YSLEER. Unmatched junction bases numbered 4, after V lost 3 bases and J lost 7 bases. CDR3 length: 13 amino acids. This CDR3 reads CASSHRGLGGYTF. CDR3 coding DNA: TGCGCCAGCAGCCACAGGGGGCTCGGTGGCTACACCTTC.

V usage is TRBV11-2 and J usage is TRBJ1-4, with a possible D match to TRBD1 (5 bases). This CDR3 is built from 15 residues. V dropped 5 bases and J dropped 3 bases, with 13 bases sitting between them. Germline lookup yields CDR1 SGHAT and CDR2 FQNNGV. CDR3 loop: CASSPQVTANEKLFF. In DNA form, the CDR3 reads TGTGCCAGCAGCCCACAGGTTACAGCTAATGAAAAACTGTTTTTT.

This clone was detected once. The conserved final phenylalanine or tryptophan is absent from the CDR3, which likely points to a read error. The DNA is left out, because the CDR3 cannot be placed on it with certainty; the CDR3 is given as TCRdb lists it. This sequence joins TRBV7-9 and TRBJ1-1; TRBD1 is the table's D call, not checked against the DNA. The CDR3 length equals 12 residues, ends included. CDR1 is SEHNR and CDR2 is FQNEAQ in the germline V gene (reference sequence). CDR3: CASTPWTGVTPV.

The chain is built from TRBV11-1 and TRBJ2-1; D is unresolved. Trimming removed 0 bases at V and 5 bases at J, with 5 bases between. The CDR3 is made up of 13 amino acids. CDR1 and CDR2 (germline): SGHAT, FQDESV (reference sequence). CDR3 region: CASSLAPNNEQFF. The DNA for the CDR3 is TGTGCCAGCAGCTTAGCACCAAACAATGAGCAGTTCTTC.

The chain has TRBV5-6 and TRBJ2-2, with 11 bases that match TRBD2. Germline trimming cut 4 bases from V and 5 bases from J; bases unmatched to any gene: 4. The CDR3 is 15 amino acids. Germline V gene data show CDR1 as SGHDT and CDR2 as YYEEEE. Here the CDR3 reads CASSNSGRGTGELFF. The CDR3 nucleotides read TGTGCCAGCAGCAATAGCGGGAGGGGGACCGGGGAGCTGTTTTTT.

The V and J genes are TRBV5-1 and TRBJ2-7, with D tentatively TRBD1 or TRBD2 (5 bases each). The CDR3 runs to 14 residues. V was pared by 0 bases and J by 4 bases, with 11 bases between. The germline gives CDR1 SGHRS, CDR2 YFSETQ. DNA of the CDR3: TGCGCCAGCAGCTTGGAGGTGAGGGGTTACGAGCAGTACTTC. Its protein product is CASSLEVRGYEQYF.

This clone was detected only once. This chain uses TRBV7-3 with TRBJ2-3; 7 bases fit TRBD1. This CDR3 contains 14 residues. Trimming took 1 base from V and 5 from J; bases not matched to a gene: 3. Germline V CDR1 and CDR2: SGHTA, FQGTGA. CDR3 DNA: TGTGCCAGCAGCTTAAGGACAGGTCAAGATACGCAGTATTTT. It encodes CASSLRTGQDTQYF.

The chain carries TRBV6-6 and TRBJ2-5; 8 nucleotides match TRBD2. Trimming took 2 bases from V and 2 from J; bases not matched to a gene: 4. Germline CDR1 MNHNY, CDR2 SVGAGI (reference sequence). The CDR3 sequence is 15 residues long. The CDR3 loop is CASSYVSGGQETQYF. The CDR3 nucleotides read TGTGCCAGCAGTTACGTGAGCGGGGGTCAAGAGACCCAGTACTTC.

Here the CDR3 reads CASSRRGNTGELFF. The CDR3 DNA reads TGTGCCAGCAGCCGGCGGGGGAACACCGGGGAGCTGTTTTTT. The gene calls are TRBV11-3 and TRBJ2-2, with a weak D call TRBD2 (6 bases). The V gene lost 5 bases and the J gene lost 1 base, with 8 bases spanning the gap. Germline CDR1 reads SGHNT; CDR2 reads YENEEA. CDR3 length: 14 residues. Combining the CDR3 with reference TRBV11-3 and TRBJ2-2 gives the whole variable domain EAGVVQSPRYKIIEKKQPVAFWCNPISGHNTLYWYLQNLGQGPELLIRYENEEAVDDSQLPKDRFSAERLKGVDSTLKIQPAELGDSAVYLCASSRRGNTGELFFGEGSRLTVL.

V and J are TRBV4-3 and TRBJ2-7; weak D call: TRBD2 (7 bases). The V gene's germline CDR1 is LGHNA and CDR2 YSLEER. Between the trimmed V and J ends, which lost 1 base and 0 bases, there was a span of 16 bases. The CDR3 consists of 17 residues. The CDR3: CASSQGLAGATSYEQYF. The CDR3 DNA sequence: TGCGCCAGCAGCCAAGGGTTGGCGGGGGCGACCTCCTACGAGCAGTACTTC.

The CDR3 reads CASSLESLAGAAYEQYF. The DNA of the CDR3 is TGTGCCAGCAGCTTGGAGAGTCTAGCGGGGGCTGCCTACGAGCAGTACTTC. The gene calls are TRBV5-4 and TRBJ2-7, with TRBD2 matching over 10 bases. This CDR3 comprises 17 residues. CDR1 SGHNT and CDR2 YYREEE come from the germline V gene (reference sequence). The ends lost 0 bases at V and 2 bases at J; junction bases unmatched: 8.

The rearrangement uses TRBV19 and TRBJ2-3; 9 nucleotides match TRBD2. The germline CDR1 and CDR2 sequences are LNHDA and SQIVND (reference sequence). Trimming cost V 8 bases and J 1 base; bases outside gene matches: 4. This CDR3 is 14 amino acids long. The CDR3: CASQRGRGTDTQYF. In nucleotides, the CDR3 is TGTGCCAGTCAGCGCGGGAGGGGCACAGATACGCAGTATTTT.

This clone was detected a few times. The chain recombines TRBV7-8 with TRBJ1-4; unclear D gene. There are 12 residues in the CDR3. Trimming left V 1 base short and J 8 bases short, with 5 bases between. Germline loops: CDR1 SGHVS, CDR2 FQNEAQ. CDR3 DNA: TGTGCCAGCAGCTTAGAAGGGGAAAAACTGTTTTTT. Translating it yields CASSLEGEKLFF. Combining the CDR3 with reference TRBV7-8 and TRBJ1-4 gives the whole variable domain GAGVSQSPRYKVAKRGQDVALRCDPISGHVSLFWYQQALGQGPEFLTYFQNEAQLDKSGLPSDRFFAERPEGSVSTLKIQRTQQEDSAVYLCASSLEGEKLFFGSGTQLSVL.

The CDR3 region has the DNA TGTGCCATCTCCGGCAATAGCGGGATATCAGATACGCAGTATTTT. Protein product: CAISGNSGISDTQYF. The chain recombines TRBV15 with TRBJ2-3; TRBD2 matches at 8 bases. CDR3 length equals 15 residues. With 10 bases clipped from V and 4 bases from J, the junction kept 13 bases outside the gene matches. The germline V gene has CDR1 LNHNV and CDR2 YYDKDF (reference sequence).

The V and J genes are TRBV29-1 and TRBJ1-2, with 7 bases that match TRBD1. The CDR3 length is 13 residues. Germline CDR1 and CDR2: SQVTM and ANQGSEA. V shed 0 bases and J 8 bases; nucleotides not matched to a gene: 6. The CDR3 loop is CSVEDHRGGGYTF. DNA for the CDR3: TGCAGCGTTGAAGATCACAGGGGTGGCGGCTACACCTTC. Full variable domain (missing parts from reference TRBV29-1 and TRBJ1-2): SAVISQKPSRDICQRGTSLTIQCQVDSQVTMMFWYRQQPGQSLTLIATANQGSEATYESGFVIDKFPISRPNLTFSTLTVSNMSPEDSSIYLCSVEDHRGGGYTFGSGTRLTVV.

The chain combines TRBV20-1 with TRBJ1-1; D uncertain. Germline CDR1 and CDR2: DFQATT and SNEGSKA (reference sequence). The CDR3 covers 8 residues. The V gene lost 6 bases and the J gene lost 14 bases, with 10 bases spanning the gap. CDR3 sequence: CSALGPFF. In DNA form, the CDR3 reads TGCAGTGCCTTAGGGCCCTTCTTT.

The CDR3 coding sequence is TGTGCCAGCAGCCCGTGGACAGACTACGAGCAGTACTTC. It codes for CASSPWTDYEQYF. This chain uses TRBV7-3 with TRBJ2-7; a possible D gene is TRBD1 (6 bases). Trimming left V 5 bases short and J 3 bases short, with 11 bases between. The CDR3 covers 13 residues. CDR1 and CDR2 (germline): SGHTA, FQGTGA. Together with reference TRBV7-3 and TRBJ2-7, the CDR3 gives the full variable domain: GAGVSQTPSNKVTEKGKYVELRCDPISGHTALYWYRQSLGQGPEFLIYFQGTGAADDSGLPNDRFFAVRPEGSVSTLKIQRTERGDSAVYLCASSPWTDYEQYFGPGTRLTVT.

J is TRBJ2-1 and V is TRBV11-3; no firm D call. Germline CDR1 and CDR2: SGHNT and YENEEA. This CDR3 comprises 12 residues. V was cut by 5 bases and J by 8 bases, with 10 bases left in between. The CDR3 sequence is CASSLTRDEQFF. As DNA, the CDR3 is TGTGCCAGCAGCCTCACTCGGGATGAGCAGTTCTTC.

The rearrangement joins TRBV7-8 to TRBJ2-3; D may be TRBD2 (6 bases). V was cut by 0 bases and J by 5 bases, with 15 bases left in between. The CDR3 runs to 16 residues. Germline CDR1 reads SGHVS; CDR2 reads FQNEAQ. The CDR3 bases are TGTGCCAGCAGCTTAGCGCTTGCGGGATTGGTAGATACGCAGTATTTT. It encodes CASSLALAGLVDTQYF. Full variable domain (missing parts from reference TRBV7-8 and TRBJ2-3): GAGVSQSPRYKVAKRGQDVALRCDPISGHVSLFWYQQALGQGPEFLTYFQNEAQLDKSGLPSDRFFAERPEGSVSTLKIQRTQQEDSAVYLCASSLALAGLVDTQYFGPGTRLTVL.

This clone was seen more than once but under ten times. The chain links TRBV2 to TRBJ1-2; D gene unclear. This CDR3 contains 13 residues. Trimming shortened V by 6 bases and J by 4 bases, and 12 bases separated the two germline ends. The germline CDR1 and CDR2 sequences are SNHLY and FYNNEI. The CDR3 spells CASRRMYSYGYTF. The DNA for the CDR3 is TGTGCCAGCAGGAGGATGTACAGCTATGGCTACACCTTC.